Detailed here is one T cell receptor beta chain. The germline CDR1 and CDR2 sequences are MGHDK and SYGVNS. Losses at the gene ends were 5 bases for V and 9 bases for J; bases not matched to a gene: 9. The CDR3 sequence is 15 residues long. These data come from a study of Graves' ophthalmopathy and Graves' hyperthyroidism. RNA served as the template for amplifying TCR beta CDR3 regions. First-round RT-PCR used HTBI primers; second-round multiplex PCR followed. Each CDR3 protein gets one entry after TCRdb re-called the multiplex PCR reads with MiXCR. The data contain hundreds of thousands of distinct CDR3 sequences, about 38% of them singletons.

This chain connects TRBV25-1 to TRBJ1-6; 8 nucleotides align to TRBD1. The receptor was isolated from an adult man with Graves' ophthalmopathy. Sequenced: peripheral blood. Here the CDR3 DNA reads TGTGCCAGCAGTTTGTTTGACAGGGGTGGTTCACCCCTCCACTTT. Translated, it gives CASSLFDRGGSPLHF.